The rows below give T cell receptor beta chains drawn from one sample of a study of blood T cell repertoires in COVID-19. Here immunoSEQ multiplex PCR was the method, and the copy in TCRdb shows in-frame clones only, minus some. The data contain approximately 93,000 clones, 72% of them seen just once; the ten biggest clones take up approximately 15%. Specimen: peripheral blood. Every receptor here comes from a woman aged 80 or over with acute or convalescent COVID-19. Both conserved end residues are part of each CDR3. A D gene is named only where the DNA matches it firmly. The size field is filled for only some rows; it gives once, few, many or a size class.

>TRBJ2-3|TRBV7-2|TRBD2|once
CASSPGGPITDTQYF
TGTGCCAGCAGCCCGGGGGGGCCTATCACAGATACGCAGTATTTT
>TRBJ1-1|TRBV28|NA|few
CASSLPSPSEAFF
TGTGCCAGCAGTTTACCGTCCCCCTCTGAAGCTTTCTTT
>TRBJ1-4|TRBV6-6|NA|NA
CASRLTGDATNEKLFF
TGTGCCAGCAGACTAACAGGAGATGCAACTAATGAAAAACTGTTTTTT
>TRBJ2-7|TRBV6-2/TRBV6-3|NA|NA
CASSYIQDGSYEQYF
TGTGCCAGCAGTTACATTCAGGATGGCTCCTACGAGCAGTACTTC
>TRBJ2-2|TRBV7-9|NA|NA
CASSLSVNTGELFF
TGTGCCAGCAGCCTTTCAGTGAACACCGGGGAGCTGTTTTTT
>TRBJ1-2|TRBV5-5|TRBD1|once
CASSDRQGVHGYTF
TGTGCCAGCAGCGATCGACAGGGTGTTCATGGCTACACCTTC
>TRBJ2-3|TRBV5-4|NA|NA
CASSLPEGVDHGTDTQYF
TGTGCCAGCAGCTTGCCAGAGGGTGTGGATCATGGCACAGATACGCAGTATTTT
>TRBJ1-3|TRBV28|NA|NA
CASSLSRGNTIYF
TGTGCCAGCAGTTTATCGCGAGGAAACACCATATATTTT
>TRBJ2-1|TRBV2|NA|NA
CASSVTSSYNEQFF
TGTGCCAGCAGTGTTACTAGCTCCTACAATGAGCAGTTCTTC
>TRBJ1-2|TRBV6-5|NA|NA
CASSPRGRLGGYTF
TGTGCCAGCAGCCCCCGCGGGCGTCTGGGCGGCTACACCTTC
>TRBJ2-2|TRBV6-1|TRBD1|NA
CASSDFYRGTGELFF
TGTGCCAGCAGTGATTTCTACAGGGGCACCGGGGAGCTGTTTTTT